The T cell receptor beta chain under discussion was sequenced for a study of T-cell reconstitution after alpha-beta-depleted transplantation in children. Unique molecular identifiers were built into the TCRbeta library. A single record per CDR3 protein comes from TCRdb applying MiXCR to the PCR reads. There are a few hundred thousand distinct CDR3 sequences in the sample; around 17% occur only once, and more than 2.5% lies in the top ten. This clonotype was detected many times. One end of the junction fails to match germline, which may point to a read error. The CDR3 length is 15 residues. CDR1 is SGHRS and CDR2 is YFSETQ in the germline V gene.

The TCR sequence derives from a human donor who donated a stem cell graft to a child with acute lymphoblastic leukemia. The material was PBMCs from the stem cell graft donor, obtained from the stem cell graft. The V and J genes are TRBV5-1 and TRBJ1-5; D uncertain. The CDR3 spells CASSLWGYSNQPQHF. In DNA form, the CDR3 reads TGTGCCAGCAGTTTGTGGGGATATAGCAATCAGCCCCAGCATTTT.